The clone carrying this T cell receptor (beta chain) was seen only a few times. Its antigen is unknown. To make TCR beta libraries, researchers used iRepertoire HTBI primers and Arm-PCR of CDR3 regions. TCRdb reanalysed the multiplex PCR reads using MiXCR and keeps one entry per CDR3 protein. The sample includes 400,000 to 600,000 distinct CDR3 sequences, roughly 21% of them seen just once. The data are from a study of regulatory T cells in long-lasting Graves disease. Findings and limits, study-wide: Fewer public clonotypes were shared by new patients (about 940) than by persistent patients (around 2,800).

The CDR3 covers 15 residues. The trim removed 1 base at V and 2 bases at J, leaving 4 bases unmatched. Per the germline V gene, CDR1 is KGHSH and CDR2 is LQKENI. Documented time point: persistent/refractory GD, antithyroid drugs over 5 years with positive TRAb. Making the TCR library involved RNA that had been extracted from PBMCs. The sample in question was peripheral blood mononuclear cells (PBMCs), obtained when the disease was refractory, from a patient treated with antithyroid drugs. The chain has TRBV18 and TRBJ2-5; 7 nucleotides align to TRBD2. This receptor was obtained from a female donor with Graves disease. CDR3 residues: CASSPREGPQETQYF. In DNA, the CDR3 is TGTGCCAGCTCACCACGGGAGGGACCACAAGAGACCCAGTACTTC. Combining the CDR3 with reference TRBV18 and TRBJ2-5 gives the whole variable domain NAGVMQNPRHLVRRRGQEARLRCSPMKGHSHVYWYRQLPEEGLKFMVYLQKENIIDESGMPKERFSAEFPKEGPSILRIQQVVRGDSAAYFCASSPREGPQETQYFGPGTRLLVL.